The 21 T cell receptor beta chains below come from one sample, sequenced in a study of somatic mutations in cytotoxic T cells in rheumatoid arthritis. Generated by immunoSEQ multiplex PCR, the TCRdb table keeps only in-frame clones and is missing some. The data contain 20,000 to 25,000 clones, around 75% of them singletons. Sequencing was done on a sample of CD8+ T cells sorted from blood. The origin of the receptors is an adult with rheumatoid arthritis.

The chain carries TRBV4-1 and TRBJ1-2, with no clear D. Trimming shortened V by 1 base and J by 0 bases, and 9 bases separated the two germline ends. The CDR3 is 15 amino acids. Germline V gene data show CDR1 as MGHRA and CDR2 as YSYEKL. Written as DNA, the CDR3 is TGCGCCAGCAGCCAAGGACCTGGACCTAACTATGGCTACACCTTC. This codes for CASSQGPGPNYGYTF.

CDR3 protein: CASSQGRGQEYEKLFF. The CDR3 region has the DNA TGCGCCAGCAGCCAAGGTCGGGGACAGGAATATGAAAAACTGTTTTTT. This chain connects TRBV4-1 to TRBJ1-4, with 8 bases aligning to TRBD1. V trimming: 1 base; J trimming: 6 bases; junction bases outside the gene matches: 7. The CDR3 consists of 16 residues. The V gene's germline CDR1 is MGHRA and CDR2 YSYEKL.

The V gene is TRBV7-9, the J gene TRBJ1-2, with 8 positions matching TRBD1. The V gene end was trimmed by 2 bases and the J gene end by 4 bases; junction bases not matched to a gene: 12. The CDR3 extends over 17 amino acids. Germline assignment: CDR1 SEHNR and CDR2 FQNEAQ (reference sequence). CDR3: CASSLSRPDRVIYGYTF. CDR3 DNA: TGTGCCAGCAGCTTATCCCGACCGGACAGGGTGATCTATGGCTACACCTTC.

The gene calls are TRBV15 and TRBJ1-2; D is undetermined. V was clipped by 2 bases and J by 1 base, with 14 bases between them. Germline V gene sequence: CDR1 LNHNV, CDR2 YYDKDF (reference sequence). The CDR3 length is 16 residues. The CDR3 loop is CATSRPPAGYNYGYTF. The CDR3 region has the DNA TGTGCCACCAGCAGACCTCCGGCGGGTTATAACTATGGCTACACCTTC. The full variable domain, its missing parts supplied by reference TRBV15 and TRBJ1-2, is DAMVIQNPRYQVTQFGKPVTLSCSQTLNHNVMYWYQQKSSQAPKLLFHYYDKDFNNEADTPDNFQSRRPNTSFCFLDIRSPGLGDTAMYLCATSRPPAGYNYGYTFGSGTRLTVV.

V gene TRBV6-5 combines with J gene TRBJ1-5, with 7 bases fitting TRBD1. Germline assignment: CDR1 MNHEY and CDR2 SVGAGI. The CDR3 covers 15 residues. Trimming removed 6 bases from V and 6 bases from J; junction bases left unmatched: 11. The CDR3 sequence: CASRSDRDRGQPQHF. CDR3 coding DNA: TGTGCCAGCAGGAGCGACAGGGATCGCGGTCAGCCCCAGCATTTT.

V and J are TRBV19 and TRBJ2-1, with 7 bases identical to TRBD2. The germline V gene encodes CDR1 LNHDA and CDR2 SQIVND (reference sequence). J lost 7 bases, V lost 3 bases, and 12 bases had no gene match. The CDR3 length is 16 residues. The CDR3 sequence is CASSMWRGGPGNEQFF. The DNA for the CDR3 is TGTGCCAGTAGTATGTGGAGGGGAGGGCCGGGGAATGAGCAGTTCTTC.

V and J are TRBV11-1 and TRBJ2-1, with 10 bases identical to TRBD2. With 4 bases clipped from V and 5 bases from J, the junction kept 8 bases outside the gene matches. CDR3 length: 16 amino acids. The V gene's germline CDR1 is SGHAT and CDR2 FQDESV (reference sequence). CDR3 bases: TGTGCCAGCAGCTCGGTCGGGCTAGCGGGGGACAATGAGCAGTTCTTC. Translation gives CASSSVGLAGDNEQFF.

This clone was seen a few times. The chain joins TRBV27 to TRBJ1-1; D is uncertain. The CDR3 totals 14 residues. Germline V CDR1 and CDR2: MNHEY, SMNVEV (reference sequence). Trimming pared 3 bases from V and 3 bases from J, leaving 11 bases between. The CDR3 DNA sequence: TGTGCCAGCAGTTTCTCCGCAGGATACACTGAAGCTTTCTTT. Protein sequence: CASSFSAGYTEAFF.

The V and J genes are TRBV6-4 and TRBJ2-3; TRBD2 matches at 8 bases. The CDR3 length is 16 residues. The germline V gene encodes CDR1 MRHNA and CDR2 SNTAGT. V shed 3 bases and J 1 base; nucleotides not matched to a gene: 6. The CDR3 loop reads CASSEAETSGTDTQYF. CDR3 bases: TGTGCCAGCAGTGAGGCTGAGACTAGCGGCACAGATACGCAGTATTTT.

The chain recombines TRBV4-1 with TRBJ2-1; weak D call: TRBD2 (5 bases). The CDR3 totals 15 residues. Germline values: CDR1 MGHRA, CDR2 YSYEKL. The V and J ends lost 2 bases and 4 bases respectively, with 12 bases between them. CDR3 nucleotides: TGCGCCAGCAGCCAATCGGGATCGGGTTACAATGAGCAGTTCTTC. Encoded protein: CASSQSGSGYNEQFF.

CDR3 in amino acids: CASSLVWGLDNEQFF. The CDR3 nucleotides read TGTGCCAGCAGCTTAGTGTGGGGGCTGGACAATGAGCAGTTCTTC. J is TRBJ2-1 and V is TRBV7-2; TRBD1 is a possible D gene (6 bases). V shed 1 base and J shed 5 bases, with 12 bases lying between them. Germline lookup yields CDR1 SGHTA and CDR2 FQGNSA. There are 15 residues in the CDR3. Full variable domain (rest looked up from reference TRBV7-2 and TRBJ2-1): GAGVSQSPSNKVTEKGKDVELRCDPISGHTALYWYRQSLGQGLEFLIYFQGNSAPDKSGLPSDRFSAERTGGSVSTLTIQRTQQEDSAVYLCASSLVWGLDNEQFFGPGTRLTVL.

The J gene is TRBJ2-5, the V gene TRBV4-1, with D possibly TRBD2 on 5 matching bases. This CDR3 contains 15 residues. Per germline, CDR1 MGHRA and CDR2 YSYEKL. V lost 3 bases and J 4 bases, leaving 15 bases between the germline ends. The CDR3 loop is CASSHGGGLVETQYF. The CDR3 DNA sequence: TGCGCCAGCAGCCATGGAGGAGGACTTGTAGAGACCCAGTACTTC.

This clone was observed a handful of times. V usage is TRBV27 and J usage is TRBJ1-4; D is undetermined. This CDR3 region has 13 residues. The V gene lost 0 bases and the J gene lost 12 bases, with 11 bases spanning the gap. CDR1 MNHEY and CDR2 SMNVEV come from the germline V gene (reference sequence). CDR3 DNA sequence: TGTGCCAGCAGTTTATCTCGGGATGTCGAACTGTTTTTT. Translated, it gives CASSLSRDVELFF.

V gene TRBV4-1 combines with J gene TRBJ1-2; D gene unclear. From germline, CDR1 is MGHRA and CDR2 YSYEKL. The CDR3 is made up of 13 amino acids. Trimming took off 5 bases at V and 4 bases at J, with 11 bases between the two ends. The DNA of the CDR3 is TGCGCCAGCAGCGACGTTCGGGGCTATGGCTACACCTTC. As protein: CASSDVRGYGYTF.

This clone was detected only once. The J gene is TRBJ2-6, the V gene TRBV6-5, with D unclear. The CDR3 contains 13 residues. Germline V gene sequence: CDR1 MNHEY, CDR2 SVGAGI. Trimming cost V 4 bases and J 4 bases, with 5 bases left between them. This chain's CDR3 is CASSLTGANVLTF. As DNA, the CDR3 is TGTGCCAGCAGTTTGACCGGGGCCAACGTCCTGACTTTC.

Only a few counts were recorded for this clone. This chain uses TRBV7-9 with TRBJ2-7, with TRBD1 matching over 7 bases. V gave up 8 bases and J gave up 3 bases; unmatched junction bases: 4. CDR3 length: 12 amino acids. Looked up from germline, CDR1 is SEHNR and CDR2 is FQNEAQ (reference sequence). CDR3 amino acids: CASRDRHYEQYF. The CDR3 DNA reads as TGTGCCAGCCGGGACAGACACTACGAGCAGTACTTC.

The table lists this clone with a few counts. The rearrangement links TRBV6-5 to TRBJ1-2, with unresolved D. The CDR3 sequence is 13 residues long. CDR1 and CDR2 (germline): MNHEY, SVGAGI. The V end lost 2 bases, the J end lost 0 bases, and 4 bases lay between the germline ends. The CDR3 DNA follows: TGTGCCAGCAGTTACGGAGCTAACTATGGCTACACCTTC. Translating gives CASSYGANYGYTF.

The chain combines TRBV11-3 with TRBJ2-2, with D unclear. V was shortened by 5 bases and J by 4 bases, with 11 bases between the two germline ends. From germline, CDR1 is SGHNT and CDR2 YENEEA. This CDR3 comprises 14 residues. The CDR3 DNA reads TGTGCCAGCAGCCCCCACCCGGGCACCGGGGAGCTGTTTTTT. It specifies CASSPHPGTGELFF.

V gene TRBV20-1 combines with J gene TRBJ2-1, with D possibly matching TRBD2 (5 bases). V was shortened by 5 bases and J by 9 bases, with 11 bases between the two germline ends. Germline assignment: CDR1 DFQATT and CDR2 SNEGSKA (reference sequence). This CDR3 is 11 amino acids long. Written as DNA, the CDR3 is TGCAGTGCTGGCCTAGCTGGTGAGCAGTTCTTC. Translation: CSAGLAGEQFF.

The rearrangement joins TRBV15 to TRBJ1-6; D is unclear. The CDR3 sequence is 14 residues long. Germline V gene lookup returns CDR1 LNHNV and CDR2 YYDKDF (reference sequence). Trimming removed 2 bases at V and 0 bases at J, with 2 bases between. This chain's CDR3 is CATSRSSYNSPLHF. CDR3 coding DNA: TGTGCCACCAGCAGAAGCTCCTATAATTCACCCCTCCACTTT.

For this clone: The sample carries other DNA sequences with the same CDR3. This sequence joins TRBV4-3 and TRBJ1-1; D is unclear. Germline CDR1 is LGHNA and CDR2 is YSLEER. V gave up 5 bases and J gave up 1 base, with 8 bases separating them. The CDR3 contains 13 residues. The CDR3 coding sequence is TGCGCCAGCAGCTGGGCGGAGAACACTGAAGCTTTCTTT. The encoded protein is CASSWAENTEAFF.